One sample yielded the 22 T cell receptor beta chains listed below, sequenced in a study of blood T cells in healthy people across ages (dated by TCRdb to the mid-2010s). The library was built by means of 5' RACE. The listed sequencing device is Illumina HiSeq 2500. The second PCR ran for about 7 to 11 cycles and used a J-beta primer mix along with a sample-barcoded 5' primer. In-frame beta chains were kept once TCRdb had trimmed the public reads at Q25 with fastp and called clones with MiXCR. All rows with the same CDR3 protein become a single entry with the most common DNA and genes. The sample table lists around 820,000 distinct CDR3 sequences, roughly 25% of them with a count of one. The ten largest clonotypes hold under 4.5% of the sample. A further study also used this sample, focusing on T cells of mothers and their children.

Sequenced input: blood. The source of these receptors is a boy aged 10-17 years in good health.

Only one count was recorded for this clonotype. The chain links TRBV5-5 to TRBJ2-1; TRBD1 matches at 8 bases. Trimming at V came to 3 bases and at J to 0 bases, leaving 14 bases not matched to a gene. This CDR3 is built from 19 residues. Germline V gene lookup returns CDR1 SGHKS and CDR2 YYEKEE (reference sequence). CDR3 bases: TGTGCCAGCAGCTCACGGACAGGGATCGCGGGGAGCTCCTACAATGAGCAGTTCTTC. As protein: CASSSRTGIAGSSYNEQFF.

The chain carries TRBV27 and TRBJ1-2; possibly TRBD1 for D (6 bases). Looked up from germline, CDR1 is MNHEY and CDR2 is SMNVEV (reference sequence). The CDR3 has 15 residues. Trimming removed 5 bases at V and 3 bases at J, with 16 bases between. CDR3 nucleotide sequence: TGTGCCAGCAGTCCCGCGTGGGGGGCAGACTATGGCTACACCTTC. It is translated as CASSPAWGADYGYTF.

V is TRBV20-1 and J is TRBJ2-5; either TRBD1 or TRBD2 may supply D (6 bases each). Germline loops: CDR1 DFQATT, CDR2 SNEGSKA (reference sequence). The CDR3 runs 15 residues. V shed 6 bases and J shed 4 bases, with 21 bases lying between them. CDR3 bases: TGCAGTGCCGGGGGCGGGTTTTTTCTGGGAGAGACCCAGTACTTC. Its translation is CSAGGGFFLGETQYF.

This clonotype occurred once. J is TRBJ1-1 and V is TRBV29-1; tentative D call: TRBD1 (6 bases). The CDR3 covers 13 residues. From germline, CDR1 is SQVTM and CDR2 ANQGSEA. Trimming left V 7 bases short and J 3 bases short, with 15 bases between. The CDR3 loop is CSGYTGLDTEAFF. The CDR3 coding sequence is TGCAGCGGATACACAGGGCTCGACACTGAAGCTTTCTTT.

The chain uses TRBV4-1 and TRBJ2-2; D gene uncertain. The ends were cut back, 0 bases at V and 6 bases at J, with 20 bases in the middle. The germline gives CDR1 MGHRA, CDR2 YSYEKL. The CDR3 is made up of 18 amino acids. For the CDR3, the DNA is TGCGCCAGCAGCCAAGATCCTGAGAGTGGAGCCGGCGCCGGGGAGCTGTTTTTT. Translating gives CASSQDPESGAGAGELFF.

The chain has TRBV6-1 and TRBJ2-4; 10 nucleotides agree with TRBD2. CDR1 is MNHNS and CDR2 is SASEGT in the germline V gene. The CDR3 spans 17 residues. V was pared by 0 bases and J by 4 bases, with 6 bases of the junction left unmatched. The CDR3 is CASSEAGTSVSKNIQYF. CDR3 DNA sequence: TGTGCCAGCAGTGAAGCCGGGACTAGCGTCTCAAAAAACATTCAGTACTTC.

This clonotype was seen a few times. J is TRBJ2-5 and V is TRBV7-3; 10 bases agree with TRBD2. Germline V CDR1 and CDR2: SGHTA, FQGTGA. V lost 2 bases, J lost 5 bases, and 2 bases stayed unmatched. This CDR3 is built from 14 residues. This CDR3 is CASSLSGLAETQYF. CDR3 DNA: TGTGCCAGCAGCTTATCGGGACTAGCGGAGACCCAGTACTTC.

In its sample, this clonotype was seen a few times. The V gene is TRBV29-1, the J gene TRBJ2-7, with a weak D call TRBD2 (5 bases). This CDR3 comprises 13 residues. From germline, CDR1 is SQVTM and CDR2 ANQGSEA. The V end was cut by 7 bases, the J end by 5 bases, with 18 bases between. The CDR3, as DNA: TGCAGCGGGATCGGGGTGTCCACGAACGAGCAGTACTTC. Its protein is CSGIGVSTNEQYF.

The chain employs TRBV7-2 and TRBJ2-1, with 7 bases fitting TRBD2. The CDR3 is 18 residues long. Per the germline V gene, CDR1 is SGHTA and CDR2 is FQGNSA. The ends lost 4 bases at V and 4 bases at J; junction bases unmatched: 16. CDR3 sequence reads: CASSSRLSAGDQYNEQFF. In nucleotides, the CDR3 is TGTGCCAGCAGCTCCCGCCTTTCGGCGGGAGACCAATACAATGAGCAGTTCTTC.

The J gene is TRBJ2-5, the V gene TRBV12-3 or TRBV12-4, with a tentative D call TRBD1 (6 bases). The better agreement between TRBJ2-1 and the DNA end casts doubt on the J call. The CDR3 is made up of 12 amino acids. The CDR3: CASSARGGEQFF. CDR3 in DNA: TGTGCCAGCAGTGCCAGGGGTGGTGAGCAGTTCTTC.

This clonotype was observed a handful of times. V is TRBV12-3 or TRBV12-4 and J is TRBJ2-5; the match to TRBD2 covers 10 bases. CDR3 length equals 17 residues. V trimming: 1 base; J trimming: 1 base; junction bases outside the gene matches: 6. The CDR3: CASSLGVSGRSQETQYF. As DNA, the CDR3 is TGTGCCAGCAGTTTAGGGGTTAGCGGGAGGTCCCAAGAGACCCAGTACTTC.

This clonotype was found a few times. The chain carries TRBV13 and TRBJ2-1; D call uncertain. V was trimmed by 5 bases and J by 6 bases, leaving 8 bases between them. This CDR3 is built from 12 residues. Per germline, CDR1 PRHDT and CDR2 FYEKMQ (reference sequence). In DNA form, the CDR3 reads TGTGCCAGCAGCGATAACTTCAATGAGCAGTTCTTC. Translating it yields CASSDNFNEQFF.

In its sample, this clonotype was seen a few times. As DNA, the CDR3 is TGCGCCAGCAGCTTGGGGGGCTGGGCTAGCCAAGAGACCCAGTACTTC. It translates to CASSLGGWASQETQYF. The chain joins TRBV5-1 to TRBJ2-5; D possibly corresponds to TRBD1 (5 bases). Germline CDR1 is SGHRS and CDR2 is YFSETQ. This CDR3 is built from 16 residues. The V gene lost 0 bases and the J gene lost 1 base, with 13 bases spanning the gap.

This rearrangement joins TRBV29-1 to TRBJ2-1, with 8 bases matching TRBD2. The V gene's germline CDR1 is SQVTM and CDR2 ANQGSEA. CDR3 length: 13 residues. V was clipped by 6 bases and J by 7 bases; unmatched bases: 8. This CDR3 is CSVNSGTGNEQFF. CDR3 in DNA: TGCAGCGTCAATAGCGGGACGGGGAATGAGCAGTTCTTC.

V gene TRBV4-3 combines with J gene TRBJ2-1; no clear D gene. This CDR3 has 17 residues. Between the trimmed V and J ends, which lost 6 bases and 5 bases, there was a span of 23 bases. Germline V gives CDR1 LGHNA, CDR2 YSLEER. The CDR3 reads CASSLLPPNTQHNEQFF. The CDR3 region has the DNA TGCGCCAGCAGTCTACTACCCCCTAATACCCAACACAATGAGCAGTTCTTC.

This clonotype came up many times. This chain links TRBV4-3 with TRBJ2-3; 8 nucleotides line up with TRBD2. The CDR3 has 17 amino acids. The J segment lost 0 bases and the V segment lost 0 bases, leaving 5 bases of the junction unmatched. From germline, CDR1 is LGHNA and CDR2 YSLEER. The CDR3 sequence is CASSQDDGGGSTDTQYF. The CDR3 coding sequence is TGCGCCAGCAGCCAAGATGACGGGGGGGGAAGCACAGATACGCAGTATTTT.

The chain uses TRBV27 and TRBJ1-6, with D hard to call. V shed 0 bases and J shed 0 bases, with 12 bases lying between them. CDR3 length: 18 residues. CDR1 MNHEY and CDR2 SMNVEV come from the germline V gene (reference sequence). CDR3 protein: CASSLSSGPSSYNSPLHF. CDR3 nucleotides: TGTGCCAGCAGTTTATCATCTGGACCGAGCTCCTATAATTCACCCCTCCACTTT.

This chain links TRBV5-1 with TRBJ1-4; D gene unclear. Germline V gene lookup returns CDR1 SGHRS and CDR2 YFSETQ. The V end lost 0 bases, the J end lost 13 bases, and 16 bases lay between the germline ends. There are 14 residues in the CDR3. CDR3 DNA: TGCGCCAGCAGCTTGGGCGGAGGTAACTATGGACTGTTTTTT. Translating gives CASSLGGGNYGLFF.

This clonotype was recorded a few times. This chain joins TRBV2 and TRBJ1-4; D is possibly TRBD1 (6 bases). The CDR3 loop spans 14 amino acids. Deletions cut 10 bases from V and 8 bases from J, with 20 bases between. Germline V gene data show CDR1 as SNHLY and CDR2 as FYNNEI. The CDR3 is CATNVGGVREKLFF. The CDR3, as DNA: TGTGCCACCAACGTCGGGGGCGTAAGGGAAAAACTGTTTTTT.

The chain combines TRBV4-1 with TRBJ2-4, with 10 positions matching TRBD1. The V gene end was trimmed by 4 bases and the J gene end by 5 bases; junction bases not matched to a gene: 2. The CDR3 is 14 amino acids. Germline V gene sequence: CDR1 MGHRA, CDR2 YSYEKL. CDR3 coding DNA: TGCGCCAGCAGCCTTGGACAGGGGGAAAACATTCAGTACTTC. This encodes CASSLGQGENIQYF.

This clonotype was counted between two and nine times. CDR3 coding DNA: TGTGCCACCAGCAGAGAGTGGAACTATGTTGGGGAGCAGTACTTC. The encoded protein is CATSREWNYVGEQYF. The rearrangement links TRBV15 to TRBJ2-5, with D perhaps TRBD2 (5 bases). Trimming cost V 0 bases and J 11 bases, with 19 bases left between them. CDR1 is LNHNV, CDR2 YYDKDF, per germline (reference sequence). This CDR3 contains 15 residues.

This clonotype showed up just a few times. V usage is TRBV7-9 and J usage is TRBJ2-1; 8 nucleotides line up with TRBD2. J was trimmed by 3 bases and V by 5 bases; bases with no gene match: 6. CDR3 size: 15 residues. CDR1 and CDR2 (germline): SEHNR, FQNEAQ (reference sequence). The DNA of the CDR3 is TGTGCCAGCAGCCCCCCCGGGGGGGACTACAATGAGCAGTTCTTC. This encodes CASSPPGGDYNEQFF.